The 9 T cell receptor beta chains below come from one sample, sequenced in a study of T cells in localized non-small cell lung cancer. The data were produced by immunoSEQ multiplex PCR, yet TCRdb's version contains in-frame clones alone and is incomplete. Of about 76,000 clones in the sample, around 85% were seen once. This sample comprised peripheral blood, obtained before any cancer treatment. These receptors were obtained from a female donor aged 60 or older with stage I lung adenocarcinoma.

The chain couples TRBV5-8 to TRBJ1-5, with 7 positions matching TRBD1. J gave up 2 bases and V 4 bases, and 3 bases lay outside the gene matches. In germline, CDR1 is SGHTS, CDR2 YDEGEE. The CDR3 runs 14 residues. The CDR3 DNA reads TGTGCCAGCAGCCGGACAGGCCGCAATCAGCCCCAGCATTTT. Protein: CASSRTGRNQPQHF.

This clone appeared once. V is TRBV5-1 and J is TRBJ2-3, with no clear D. Germline loops: CDR1 SGHRS, CDR2 YFSETQ. Trimming took off 4 bases at V and 4 bases at J, with 7 bases between the two ends. The CDR3 contains 12 residues. The CDR3 here is CASSPRSDTQYF. CDR3 DNA: TGCGCCAGCAGCCCTAGGTCAGATACGCAGTATTTT.

The V and J genes are TRBV15 and TRBJ2-5; D gene unclear. V gave up 1 base and J gave up 1 base, with 7 bases separating them. The CDR3 runs 14 residues. Per the germline V gene, CDR1 is LNHNV and CDR2 is YYDKDF (reference sequence). CDR3 region: CATSRAQVQETQYF. As DNA, the CDR3 is TGTGCCACCAGCAGAGCCCAGGTCCAAGAGACCCAGTACTTC.

The chain couples TRBV6-6 to TRBJ2-1, with 8 bases fitting TRBD1. The V and J ends lost 6 bases and 7 bases, in that order; junction bases with no gene match: 5. There are 13 residues in the CDR3. Germline V lookup: CDR1 MNHNY, CDR2 SVGAGI (reference sequence). DNA for the CDR3: TGTGCCAGCAGAAATACAGGGGGTAATGAGCAGTTCTTC. Translating it yields CASRNTGGNEQFF.

The rearrangement uses TRBV5-4 and TRBJ2-7; maybe TRBD2 (5 bases). CDR3 length: 15 amino acids. V was clipped by 3 bases and J by 3 bases, with 16 bases between them. Germline V gives CDR1 SGHNT, CDR2 YYREEE (reference sequence). The CDR3, as DNA: TGTGCCAGCAGCTCCCCGGACTCCCGACGCTACGAGCAGTACTTC. Residues: CASSSPDSRRYEQYF. Full variable domain (outside the CDR3, taken from reference TRBV5-4 and TRBJ2-7): ETGVTQSPTHLIKTRGQQVTLRCSSQSGHNTVSWYQQALGQGPQFIFQYYREEENGRGNFPPRFSGLQFPNYSSELNVNALELDDSALYLCASSSPDSRRYEQYFGPGTRLTVT.

The chain employs TRBV7-3 and TRBJ2-5, with 8 bases lining up with TRBD2. The CDR3 contains 16 residues. V dropped 1 base and J dropped 2; count of bases not matched to a gene: 6. CDR1 is SGHTA, CDR2 FQGTGA, per germline. The CDR3 loop is CASSLIPAGAQETQYF. In DNA, the CDR3 is TGTGCCAGCAGCTTAATTCCAGCGGGAGCGCAAGAGACCCAGTACTTC.

This chain uses TRBV6-1 with TRBJ2-1, with D possibly TRBD2 on 6 matching bases. The ends were cut back, 4 bases at V and 2 bases at J, with 12 bases in the middle. The CDR3 loop spans 15 amino acids. Germline CDR1 MNHNS, CDR2 SASEGT. The CDR3 loop reads CASSGFGTPYNEQFF. The CDR3 bases are TGTGCCAGCAGTGGATTCGGGACTCCCTACAATGAGCAGTTCTTC.

This chain joins TRBV4-1 and TRBJ1-4; TRBD1 matches 7 bases. The CDR3 contains 15 residues. CDR1 is MGHRA and CDR2 is YSYEKL in the germline V gene. V shed 5 bases, J shed 7 bases, and the junction held 10 bases outside the gene matches. The CDR3 DNA reads TGCGCCAGCAGCACCTCCGGGACAGTGGGTGAAAAACTGTTTTTT. It codes for CASSTSGTVGEKLFF.

The V gene is TRBV11-2, the J gene TRBJ2-1, with D perhaps matching TRBD1 (6 bases). Looked up from germline, CDR1 is SGHAT and CDR2 is FQNNGV. The CDR3 spans 15 residues. V lost 2 bases to trimming and J lost 5 bases, with 13 bases between them. CDR3 nucleotides: TGTGCCAGCAGCTTACGATGGGGGCTAAACAATGAGCAGTTCTTC. This gives the protein CASSLRWGLNNEQFF.